These T cell receptor beta chains were read from a single sample in a study of shared clonotypes between healthy human individuals. Some clones are missing from TCRdb's copy, which holds only in-frame ones; the method was immunoSEQ multiplex PCR. The sample holds about 2.2 million clones, around 95% seen once. Sample: naive CD8+ T cells from PBMCs. The source of these receptors is a man younger than 35 in good health. Some clones in this sample may be carry-over from other donors' samples. Both conserved end residues are part of each CDR3. Fields, in order: clone size, CDR3 length, D gene, J gene, V gene, CDR3 DNA, CDR3 protein. The D gene is left open where the match is weak. The listing skips clone size in some rows; elsewhere it reads once, few, many or a size class.

size: -; length: 15; D: -; J: TRBJ2-6; V: TRBV5-6; DNA: TGTGCCAGCACGACTCAACTCTCTGGGGCCAACGTCCTGACTTTC; CDR3: CASTTQLSGANVLTF
size: -; length: 16; D: TRBD2; J: TRBJ2-7; V: TRBV14; DNA: TGTGCCAGCAGCCAAGATTCGAGACTAGCGTACTACGAGCAGTACTTC; CDR3: CASSQDSRLAYYEQYF
size: -; length: 15; D: TRBD2; J: TRBJ2-5; V: TRBV19; DNA: TGTGCCAGTAGCCCCCTCGGGGGGGGACAAGAGACCCAGTACTTC; CDR3: CASSPLGGGQETQYF
size: -; length: 13; D: -; J: TRBJ1-1; V: TRBV25-1; DNA: TGTGCCAGCAGTGAACAGGCGAACACTGAAGCTTTCTTT; CDR3: CASSEQANTEAFF
size: -; length: 13; D: -; J: TRBJ1-5; V: TRBV27; DNA: TGTGCCAGCAGTTTAACCATCAATCAGCCCCAGCATTTT; CDR3: CASSLTINQPQHF
size: -; length: 16; D: TRBD1; J: TRBJ1-1; V: TRBV2; DNA: TGTGCCAGCAGTGATCCCCCCGGACAGGGTTTTGCTGAAGCTTTCTTT; CDR3: CASSDPPGQGFAEAFF
size: -; length: 13; D: TRBD1; J: TRBJ2-1; V: TRBV7-9; DNA: TGTGCCAGCTGGGACAGGGGAAACAATGAGCAGTTCTTC; CDR3: CASWDRGNNEQFF
size: -; length: 15; D: -; J: TRBJ1-3; V: TRBV7-3; DNA: TGTGCCAGCAGCTTATCTCAGGGTTCAGGAAACACCATATATTTT; CDR3: CASSLSQGSGNTIYF
size: -; length: 15; D: TRBD2; J: TRBJ2-5; V: TRBV7-2; DNA: TGTGCCAGCAGCTTTGGACTAGCGAACCAAGAGACCCAGTACTTC; CDR3: CASSFGLANQETQYF
size: -; length: 14; D: -; J: TRBJ1-2; V: TRBV9; DNA: TGTGCCAGCAGCAACCCCGGGACCTCGACGGGCTACACCTTC; CDR3: CASSNPGTSTGYTF
size: -; length: 12; D: -; J: TRBJ2-7; V: TRBV7-9; DNA: TGTGCCAGCCGAGGCAGGGGATACGAGCAGTACTTC; CDR3: CASRGRGYEQYF
size: -; length: 15; D: TRBD1; J: TRBJ2-7; V: TRBV6-5; DNA: TGTGCCAGCAGTTACGGGACAGCTATATCCTACGAGCAGTACTTC; CDR3: CASSYGTAISYEQYF
size: once; length: 16; D: -; J: TRBJ1-1; V: TRBV18; DNA: TGTGCCAGCTCGGTCCGGGGGGGCTTCCGGGGTACTGAAGCTTTCTTT; CDR3: CASSVRGGFRGTEAFF
size: -; length: 14; D: TRBD1; J: TRBJ1-2; V: TRBV28; DNA: TGTGCCAGCAATAAGGACAGGGAGAGAGATGGCTACACCTTC; CDR3: CASNKDRERDGYTF
size: -; length: 17; D: TRBD1; J: TRBJ2-1; V: TRBV7-9; DNA: TGTGCCAGCAGCACTCCGGGACAGGGGGCGCGGAGAAATGAGCAGTTCTTC; CDR3: CASSTPGQGARRNEQFF
size: once; length: 17; D: TRBD1; J: TRBJ2-1; V: TRBV7-6; DNA: TGTGCCAGCAGCTTAGCCGCCCTCGGACAGGGGGCAGGGGAGCAGTTCTTC; CDR3: CASSLAALGQGAGEQFF
size: -; length: 15; D: -; J: TRBJ2-7; V: TRBV27; DNA: TGTGCCAGCAGTTTATCGGGGAAGGTTCGATACGAGCAGTACTTC; CDR3: CASSLSGKVRYEQYF
size: -; length: 17; D: -; J: TRBJ1-2; V: TRBV6-1; DNA: TGTGCCAGCAGTGAAGCGACGATGGAAGGGGTTGGCTATGGCTACACCTTC; CDR3: CASSEATMEGVGYGYTF
size: -; length: 11; D: -; J: TRBJ1-1; V: TRBV27; DNA: TGTGCCAGCAGCCCGGGGACTGAAGCTTTCTTT; CDR3: CASSPGTEAFF
size: -; length: 17; D: TRBD1; J: TRBJ2-5; V: TRBV27; DNA: TGTGCCAGCAGTTATCTGACAGGGGCCCTGAATTTAGAGACCCAGTACTTC; CDR3: CASSYLTGALNLETQYF
size: -; length: 13; D: -; J: TRBJ2-7; V: TRBV27; DNA: TGTGCCAGCAGTTTATCGAAGACCTACGAGCAGTACTTC; CDR3: CASSLSKTYEQYF
size: -; length: 14; D: TRBD1; J: TRBJ1-5; V: TRBV5-6; DNA: TGTGCCAGCAGCTTGGGGACAGGGGTTCAGCCCCAGCATTTT; CDR3: CASSLGTGVQPQHF
size: -; length: 16; D: -; J: TRBJ1-1; V: TRBV5-4; DNA: TGTGCCAGCAGCAGCGACGGACCGTTCATGAACACTGAAGCTTTCTTT; CDR3: CASSSDGPFMNTEAFF
size: -; length: 16; D: TRBD2; J: TRBJ2-1; V: TRBV10-3; DNA: TGTGCCATCAGTGAGTCGTCTAGCGGGAGACGTAGTGAGCAGTTCTTC; CDR3: CAISESSSGRRSEQFF
size: few; length: 16; D: TRBD2; J: TRBJ2-2; V: TRBV30; DNA: TGTGCCTGGAGTGTTTCTCAAGCGGGGGCTACCGGGGAGCTGTTTTTT; CDR3: CAWSVSQAGATGELFF
size: -; length: 14; D: TRBD1; J: TRBJ2-4; V: TRBV4-1; DNA: TGCGCCAGCAGGGGGACAGGGGCGGCAAACATTCAGTACTTC; CDR3: CASRGTGAANIQYF
size: -; length: 15; D: TRBD1; J: TRBJ2-3; V: TRBV5-1; DNA: TGCGCCAGCAGCCCATACCGAGGACAGGGGGATACGCAGTATTTT; CDR3: CASSPYRGQGDTQYF
size: once; length: 15; D: -; J: TRBJ1-4; V: TRBV13; DNA: TGTGCCAGCACCGTTACCCGGGACATCACCGAAAAACTGTTTTTT; CDR3: CASTVTRDITEKLFF
size: -; length: 14; D: -; J: TRBJ1-2; V: TRBV7-9; DNA: TGTGCCAGCAGCTTGATAGAACTAAGCTATGGCTACACCTTC; CDR3: CASSLIELSYGYTF
size: -; length: 11; D: -; J: TRBJ2-1; V: TRBV9; DNA: TGTGCCAGCAGCTCGACCAATGAGCAGTTCTTC; CDR3: CASSSTNEQFF
size: -; length: 13; D: -; J: TRBJ2-1; V: TRBV5-1; DNA: TGCGCCAGCAGTCTGGAGGGCTCGAGGGAGCAGTTCTTC; CDR3: CASSLEGSREQFF
size: -; length: 18; D: TRBD2; J: TRBJ2-7; V: TRBV5-4; DNA: TGTGCCAGCAGCTTGTCCCAGACTAGCGGGAGGGCTTCCTACGAGCAGTACTTC; CDR3: CASSLSQTSGRASYEQYF